The entry that follows covers one T cell receptor beta chain sequence. Its antigen is not yet known. Base qualities are missing; no much larger clone stands one base away. Each collaborating institution followed its own protocols to collect whole blood in K2EDTA tubes. For TCRbeta analysis, collaborators shipped samples in one of three forms: frozen whole blood, isolated PBMCs, or DNA extracted from either of those sample types. The cysteine opens and the phenylalanine closes a CDR3 of 14 amino acids. Just CDR3 DNA is preserved here, 42 bases in frame from base 1. For CDR1 and CDR2, the germline V gene lists SNHLY and FYNNEI. V is trimmed back by 9 bases and J by 5 bases, and the junction contains 8 bases that no gene match accounts for. The sample comes from a study of blood T cell repertoires in COVID-19 (dated by TCRdb to 2020 to 2021). Describing the broader study: Samples covering the acute and convalescent phases of COVID-19 were provided by collaborators in the United States, Italy and Spain. Where available, HLA class I and class II types were taken from metadata supplied by the sample provider and were not determined by assay-based typing. Sample metadata almost always included a de-identified subject ID, COVID-19 status, age in years and sex. The repertoires were made available in a free public database intended to serve as a resource for research on the immune response to SARS-CoV-2. The samples were drawn from two sources: the first 160 participants of the ongoing ImmuneRACE study, and over 950 subjects contributed by 6 global collaborators. The material from the prospective study consisted of cDNA or gDNA derived from T cells, B-cell-depleted T cells, or PBMCs. Deeply sampled blood TCRbeta repertoires from subjects exposed to, actively infected with, or recovered from COVID-19 were included in the dataset.

Findings and caveats that apply to the study as a whole: How much clinical and demographic metadata was included differed by source and by participant, and the metadata was provided uncurated.

TCRbeta CDR3 regions were amplified from genomic DNA by means of the immunoSEQ Assay, a bias-controlled multiplex PCR. As for the authors' bioinformatics: The number of nucleated cells in each sample was estimated by amplification of reference gene primers within the assay. To quantify the absolute abundance of each unique TCRbeta CDR3 rearrangement, sequence reads were collapsed and filtered. Productive Simpson clonality was computed per sample as the square root of Simpson's diversity index over productive rearrangements. TCRdb provides this immuneACCESS table in a form limited to in-frame rearrangements. Some clones are lacking; in checked studies, under half of them reflect an unresolved V gene, and why the rest are absent is not known. Clone size and the V and J calls come from that table; the DNA yielded D and trimming. This sample lists 45,000 to 65,000 clones; roughly nine tenths were detected once. The ten most abundant clones make up 3.1% of the sample.

This clonotype was sampled from a human donor in a cohort sampled during active COVID-19. The rearrangement joined TRBV2 to TRBJ2-1; 9 middle bases align to TRBD2. Sequenced input: peripheral blood. The nucleotides read TGTGCCAGGAGAGGGACTAGCAGACACAATGAGCAGTTCTTC. This codes for CARRGTSRHNEQFF.